Listed below are T cell receptor beta chains from one sample, sequenced in a study of regulatory T cells in long-lasting Graves disease. TCRdb re-analysed the multiplex PCR reads in MiXCR, keeping a single row per CDR3 protein. The repertoire holds approximately 690,000 distinct CDR3 sequences, with 25% to 35% as singletons. The sequencing used peripheral blood mononuclear cells (PBMCs), collected when the disease was refractory, from a patient treated with antithyroid drugs. The receptors originated from a female donor with Graves disease. The CDR3 runs from the conserved cysteine through the conserved F or W. The D gene is left open where the match is weak. A clone size is listed for some rows: how often the clone was seen (once, few, many), or a class if it is expanded.

>TRBD1|TRBV11-2|TRBJ1-2|few|14
TGTGCCAGCAGCGCCAGGGGGGCAGGCTATGGCTACACCTTC
CASSARGAGYGYTF
>NA|TRBV28|TRBJ1-5|NA|16
TGTGCCAGCAGTTTATATCCCCAGAGGAGCAATCAGCCCCAGCATTTT
CASSLYPQRSNQPQHF
>TRBD1|TRBV6-1|TRBJ1-2|NA|16
TGTGCCAGCAGACTGATTGGCGACAGGGGGGGAAAGGGCTACACCTTC
CASRLIGDRGGKGYTF
>NA|TRBV5-5|TRBJ2-5|NA|14
TGTGCCAGCAGCTTTTCCGGGTATCAAGAGACCCAGTACTTC
CASSFSGYQETQYF
>NA|TRBV6-2/TRBV6-3|TRBJ2-7|NA|14
TGTGCCAACAGTTTGGGGGAAATGTTCTACGAGCAGTACTTC
CANSLGEMFYEQYF
>NA|TRBV28|TRBJ2-1|NA|17
TGTGCCAGCACATGGGGCAGGGGCGGGAGTTCTTACAATGAGCAGTTCTTC
CASTWGRGGSSYNEQFF
>TRBD2|TRBV14|TRBJ2-5|NA|17
TGTGCCAGCAGCCCTCGACTAGCGGGAGGCCCACAAGAGACCCAGTACTTC
CASSPRLAGGPQETQYF
>NA|TRBV28|TRBJ2-1|NA|13
TGTGCCAGCAGTAACGAAGGAAGGAGGGCGCAGTTCTTC
CASSNEGRRAQFF
>TRBD1|TRBV6-1|TRBJ1-2|NA|15
TGTGCCAGCAGTACCGGGACAGGTATAGACTATGGCTACACCTTC
CASSTGTGIDYGYTF
>TRBD1|TRBV27|TRBJ1-5|few|15
TGTGCCAGTAGCCCGGGGACAGGGATAAATCAGCCCCAGCATTTT
CASSPGTGINQPQHF